These T cell receptor beta chains were read from a single sample in a study of CD8+ T cells in alopecia areata. This table comes from immunoSEQ multiplex PCR, and its TCRdb copy is limited to in-frame clones, with some not included. Among around 60,000 clones, under 60% were seen once, and the ten largest hold just over 20%. This specimen consisted of CD8+ T cells sorted from blood, obtained between weeks 36 and 40, from a patient treated with tofacitinib. The receptor set was obtained from a human donor with alopecia areata. Each CDR3 is given without its conserved first and last residue.

TRBV13,TRBJ2-1,ASSPGVYNEQF
TRBV5-4,TRBJ1-1,ASWEGNTEAF
TRBV6-5,TRBJ2-1,ASRPGLPYNEQF
TRBV5-1,TRBJ1-1,ASFEYPTNTEAF
TRBV29-1,TRBJ2-3,SVDPDTGSTDTQY
TRBV30,TRBJ2-7,AWSVGTGSYEQY
TRBV6-1,TRBJ2-2,ASSEPGELF
TRBV11-2,TRBJ2-1,ASSLSGVIVGLRGNEQF
TRBV19,TRBJ2-1,ASGLLAYNEQF
TRBV2,TRBJ2-5,ASRDRGQETQY
TRBV6-1,TRBJ2-3,ASSARSSDTQY
TRBV7-3,TRBJ1-2,ASSLTAGTNPWGGYT
TRBV15,TRBJ2-7,ATSRDRGSRGEQY
TRBV29-1,TRBJ1-2,SVESGAGYGYT
TRBV29-1,TRBJ2-2,SVEVGTGELF
TRBV13,TRBJ2-7,ASSVARGSYEQY
TRBV30,TRBJ1-1,AWSVRPGGYTEAF
TRBV11-2,TRBJ2-3,ASSSSGLGLTDTQY
TRBV9,TRBJ1-2,ASSPNLGGYT
TRBV4-2,TRBJ2-3,ASSQVGLAVIHTQY
TRBV6-1,TRBJ1-1,ASSPLTVNTEAF
TRBV7-9,TRBJ1-2,ASSLSGIGYT
TRBV29-1,TRBJ2-3,SVEGITGGGLADTQY